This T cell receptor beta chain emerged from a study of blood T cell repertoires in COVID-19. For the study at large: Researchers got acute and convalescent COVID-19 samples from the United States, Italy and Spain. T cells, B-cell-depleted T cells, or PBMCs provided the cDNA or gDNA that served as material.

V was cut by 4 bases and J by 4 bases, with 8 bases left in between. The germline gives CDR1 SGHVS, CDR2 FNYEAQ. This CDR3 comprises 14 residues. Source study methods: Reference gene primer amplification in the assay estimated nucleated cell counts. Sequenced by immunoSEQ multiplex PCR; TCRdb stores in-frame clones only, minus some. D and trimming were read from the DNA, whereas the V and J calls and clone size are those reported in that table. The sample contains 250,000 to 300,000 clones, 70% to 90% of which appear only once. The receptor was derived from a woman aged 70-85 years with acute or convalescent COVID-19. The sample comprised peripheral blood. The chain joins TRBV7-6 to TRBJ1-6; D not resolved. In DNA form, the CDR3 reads TGTGCCAGCAGCTCCACCGGTTATAATTCACCCCTCCACTTT. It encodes CASSSTGYNSPLHF.